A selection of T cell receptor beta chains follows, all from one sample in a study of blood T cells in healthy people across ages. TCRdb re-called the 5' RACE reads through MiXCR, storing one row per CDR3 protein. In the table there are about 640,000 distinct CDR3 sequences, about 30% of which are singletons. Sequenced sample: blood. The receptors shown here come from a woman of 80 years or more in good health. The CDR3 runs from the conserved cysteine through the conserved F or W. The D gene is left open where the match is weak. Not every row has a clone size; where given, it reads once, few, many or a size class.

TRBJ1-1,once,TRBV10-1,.,TGCGCCAGCAACCTTTCACAGGTTGTACTCATGAACACTGAAGCTTTCTTT,CASNLSQVVLMNTEAFF
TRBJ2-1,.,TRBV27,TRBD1,TGTGCCAGCAGTTTCCCCGGACAGGGGCGGTACAATGAGCAGTTCTTC,CASSFPGQGRYNEQFF
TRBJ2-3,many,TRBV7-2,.,TGTGCCAGCAGCCCGTACACAGATACGCAGTATTTT,CASSPYTDTQYF
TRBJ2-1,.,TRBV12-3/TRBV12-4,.,TGTGCCAGCAGGAGGGGGGGGGTAAACTACAATGAGCAGTTCTTC,CASRRGGVNYNEQFF
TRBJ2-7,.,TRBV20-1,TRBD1,TGCAGTGCTAGACGTACAGGGGACTCCTACGAGCAGTACTTC,CSARRTGDSYEQYF
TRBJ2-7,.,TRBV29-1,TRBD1,TGCAGCTCCCAGGGTGGACAGGGCCGAACGAGCTCCTACGAGCAGTACTTC,CSSQGGQGRTSSYEQYF
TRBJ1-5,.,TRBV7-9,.,TGTGCCAGCAGCTTTAACCGTGGTCAGCCCCAGCATTTT,CASSFNRGQPQHF
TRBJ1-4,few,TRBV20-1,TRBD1,TGCAGTGCTCGCCCTCTGGGACAGGGGGCGAAGGATGAAAAACTGTTTTTT,CSARPLGQGAKDEKLFF
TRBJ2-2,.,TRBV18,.,TGTGCCAGCTCACCCCAATTAAGAGACAGGAACACCGGGGAGCTGTTTTTT,CASSPQLRDRNTGELFF
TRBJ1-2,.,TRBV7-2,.,TGTGCCAGCAGCTTAGGAGGAGGGGCTAACTATGGCTACACCTTC,CASSLGGGANYGYTF
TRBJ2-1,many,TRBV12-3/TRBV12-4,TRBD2,TGTGCCAGCAGGGGGGGACTACCCCACAATGAGCAGTTCTTC,CASRGGLPHNEQFF
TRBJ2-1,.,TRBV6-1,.,TGTGCCAGCAGTGAAGGGTACAGGGCCAATGAGCAGTTCTTC,CASSEGYRANEQFF
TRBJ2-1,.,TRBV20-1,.,TGCAGTGCTAGAACTGACAGAAGAAGACACGAGACCCAGTTCTTC,CSARTDRRRHETQFF
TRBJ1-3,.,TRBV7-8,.,TGTGCCAGCAGCTTAAGCTTCTCTGGAAACACCATATATTTT,CASSLSFSGNTIYF
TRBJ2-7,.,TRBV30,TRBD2,TGTGCCTGGAGACCTAGCGGGGGGCCCTACGAGCAGTACTTC,CAWRPSGGPYEQYF
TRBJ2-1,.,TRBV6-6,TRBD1,TGTGCCAGCAGACTTCGGGACAGGGGAAATGAGCAGTTCTTC,CASRLRDRGNEQFF
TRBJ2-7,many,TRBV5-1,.,TGCGCCAGCAGCGAGCCGGGGGTCTCCTACGAGCAGTACTTC,CASSEPGVSYEQYF
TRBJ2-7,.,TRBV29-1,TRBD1,TGCAGCGCCCGAATTGGGACAGGGGCCTACGAGCAGTACTTC,CSARIGTGAYEQYF
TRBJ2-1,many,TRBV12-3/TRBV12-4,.,TGTGCCAGCAGTCCCAGGGGGGATGGCTCCTACAATGAGCAGTTCTTC,CASSPRGDGSYNEQFF
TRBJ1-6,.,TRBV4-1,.,TGCGCCAGCAGGCAAGAATCGGCAGGGTTGATCAATTCACCCCTCCACTTT,CASRQESAGLINSPLHF
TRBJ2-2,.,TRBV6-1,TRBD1,TGTGCCGGCTGGGACAGGGGCGGGTTGACCGGGGAGCTGTTTTTT,CAGWDRGGLTGELFF
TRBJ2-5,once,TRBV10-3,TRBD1,TGTGCCATCAGTGCTCGGGACAGGGGGCCCGGTGAGCAGTACTTC,CAISARDRGPGEQYF
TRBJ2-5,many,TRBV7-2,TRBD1,TGTGCCAGCAGACCAGACAGGGGGCGCATAGAGACCCAGTACTTC,CASRPDRGRIETQYF
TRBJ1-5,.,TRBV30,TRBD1,TGTGCCTGGAGTTTGTCAGGGGGTTCGAGGCAGCCCCAGCATTTT,CAWSLSGGSRQPQHF
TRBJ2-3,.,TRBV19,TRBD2,TGTGCCAGTACCACCCCGAGCGGGAGGGCCGCTACGCAGTATTTT,CASTTPSGRAATQYF
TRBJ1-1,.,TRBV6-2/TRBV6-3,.,TGTGCCAGCAGCCAGCGGCCCGGTGGGACTGAAGCTTTCTTT,CASSQRPGGTEAFF
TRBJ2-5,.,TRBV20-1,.,TGCAGTGCTAGTGAATCGGGGGCCAGTAATGAGCAGTACTTC,CSASESGASNEQYF
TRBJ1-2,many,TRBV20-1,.,TGCAGTGCTAGCCAGTATTATGGCTACACCTTC,CSASQYYGYTF
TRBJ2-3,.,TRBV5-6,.,TGTGCCAGCAGCATTCTTCGGGGGACCACAGATACGCAGTATTTT,CASSILRGTTDTQYF
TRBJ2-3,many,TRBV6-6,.,TGTGCCAGCAGCTCCCAGGCCCCTGGCACAGATACGCAGTATTTT,CASSSQAPGTDTQYF
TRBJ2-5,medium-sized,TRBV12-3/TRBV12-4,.,TGTGCCAGCAGCAGGGATGAAGAGACCCAGTACTTC,CASSRDEETQYF
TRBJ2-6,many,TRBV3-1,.,TGTGCCAGCAGCCCCAAAAGCGCGGGAACTGGGGCCAACGTCCTGACTTTC,CASSPKSAGTGANVLTF
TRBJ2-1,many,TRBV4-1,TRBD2,TGCGCCAGCCGGTTGACTAGCGGGGGGCTATACAATGAGCAGTTCTTC,CASRLTSGGLYNEQFF
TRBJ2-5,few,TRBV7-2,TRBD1,TGTGCCAGCAGCTTAGAGGGGGCAGGGGGCCCCTTTGATACCCAGTACTTC,CASSLEGAGGPFDTQYF
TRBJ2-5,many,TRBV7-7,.,TGTGCCAGCAGCGAAGGCTCCTCCCCGGAGACCCAGTACTTC,CASSEGSSPETQYF
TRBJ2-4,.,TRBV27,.,TGTGCCAGCAGCGCAATAGCCAAAAACATTCAGTACTTC,CASSAIAKNIQYF
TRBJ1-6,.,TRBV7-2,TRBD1,TGTGCCAGCAGCCCGGACAGGGTCAATTCACCCCTCCACTTT,CASSPDRVNSPLHF
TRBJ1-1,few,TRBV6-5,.,TGTGCCAGCAGGGATGTTGGGGGGAGGGTGAACACTGAAGCTTTCTTT,CASRDVGGRVNTEAFF
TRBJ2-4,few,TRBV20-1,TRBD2,TGCAGTGCTCGAGCTAGGGAACTAGCGGGGGGGAAGGGCAAAAACATTCAGTACTTC,CSARARELAGGKGKNIQYF
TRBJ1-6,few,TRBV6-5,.,TGTGCCAGCAGTCTACGACCGGAATATAATTCACCCCTCCACTTT,CASSLRPEYNSPLHF
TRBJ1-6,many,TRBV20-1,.,TGCAGTGCTAGAGAGGAGGCTTGGGAACCCCTCCACTTT,CSAREEAWEPLHF
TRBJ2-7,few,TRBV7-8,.,TGTGCCAGCAGCTCCGGGTCTAGTCTCCCCTACGAGCAGTACTTC,CASSSGSSLPYEQYF
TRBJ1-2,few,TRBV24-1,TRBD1,TGTGCCGCCAGTGATTTGCCAGGGGGCCTTGGCTACACCTTC,CAASDLPGGLGYTF
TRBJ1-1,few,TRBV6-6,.,TGTGCCAGCAGTTACTCGACAGTTGAAGCTTTCTTT,CASSYSTVEAFF
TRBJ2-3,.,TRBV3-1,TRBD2,TGTGCCAGCACTGAGACCGGGACTAGCAGGTATACGCAGTATTTT,CASTETGTSRYTQYF
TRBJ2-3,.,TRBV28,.,TGTGCCAGCAGCCTGGGAACGGGAGTAACAGATACGCAGTATTTT,CASSLGTGVTDTQYF
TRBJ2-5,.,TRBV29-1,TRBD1,TGCAGCGTTGAGACAGGGTCGGTCCAAGAGACCCAGTACTTC,CSVETGSVQETQYF
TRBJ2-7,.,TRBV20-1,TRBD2,TGCAGTGCTACAGGGACTACAGATACCGTCTACGAGCAGTACTTC,CSATGTTDTVYEQYF
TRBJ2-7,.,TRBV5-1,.,TGCGCCAGCAGCCCCTCAGGAGGACTGTGCTACGAGCAGTACTTC,CASSPSGGLCYEQYF
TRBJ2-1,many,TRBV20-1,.,TGCAGTGCTAGCGAAGTTGGCAGGAGAAATGAGCAGTTCTTC,CSASEVGRRNEQFF
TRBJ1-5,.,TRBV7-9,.,TGTGCCAGCAGCGTAGACGGGGGAGATCAGCCCCAGCATTTT,CASSVDGGDQPQHF
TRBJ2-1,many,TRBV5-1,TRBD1,TGCGCCAGCAGCTTGGACAGGGGTCTCTCCTACAATGAGCAGTTCTTC,CASSLDRGLSYNEQFF
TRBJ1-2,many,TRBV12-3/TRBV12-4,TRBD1,TGTGCCAGCAACCATCCGGGACAGCCGCTTTTGGTTGGTTACACCTTC,CASNHPGQPLLVGYTF
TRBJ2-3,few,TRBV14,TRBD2,TGTGCCAGCAGCCAAGCTTCCGGACTAGCGGGGGCAGGGGATACGCAGTATTTT,CASSQASGLAGAGDTQYF
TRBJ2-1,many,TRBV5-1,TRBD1,TGCGCCAGCAGCTTTTTGGGCGGACAGGCCAATGAGCAGTTCTTC,CASSFLGGQANEQFF